Sequencing of this T cell receptor (beta chain) was carried out in a study of OX40 agonist ivuxolimab in advanced cancers. Study results and limitations: CD4+ T cells averaged fewer expanded clones than CD8+ T cells.

TCRdb keeps only in-frame clones here, not all; method: immunoSEQ multiplex PCR. In the table there are roughly 80,000 clones, around nine tenths of which are singletons. About this clone: As yet, its antigen is unknown.

V shed 4 bases, J shed 3 bases, and the junction held 8 bases outside the gene matches. CDR3 length: 16 residues. Germline CDR1 reads PRHDT; CDR2 reads FYEKMQ (reference sequence). Sequenced here: CD4+ or CD8+ T cells sorted from blood, sampled in a trial of the OX40 agonist ivuxolimab. This TCR was sampled from an adult with an advanced solid tumor such as melanoma, head and neck, liver or kidney cancer. J is TRBJ2-5 and V is TRBV13; 10 positions match TRBD1. The CDR3 here is CASSSYSGQGKETQYF. For the CDR3, the DNA is TGTGCCAGCAGCTCGTACTCGGGACAGGGGAAAGAGACCCAGTACTTC.